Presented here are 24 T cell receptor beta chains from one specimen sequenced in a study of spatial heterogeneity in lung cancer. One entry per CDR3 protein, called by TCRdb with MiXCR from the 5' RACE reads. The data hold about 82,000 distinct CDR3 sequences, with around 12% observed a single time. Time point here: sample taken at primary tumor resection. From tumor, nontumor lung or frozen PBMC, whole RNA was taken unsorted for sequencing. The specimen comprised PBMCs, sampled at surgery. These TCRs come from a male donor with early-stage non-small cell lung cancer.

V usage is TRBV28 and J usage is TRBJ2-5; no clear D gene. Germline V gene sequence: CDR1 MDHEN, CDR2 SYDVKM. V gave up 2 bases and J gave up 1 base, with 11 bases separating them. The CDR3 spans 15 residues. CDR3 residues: CASSLSGISQETQYF. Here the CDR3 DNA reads TGTGCCAGCAGTTTAAGTGGAATAAGCCAAGAGACCCAGTACTTC.

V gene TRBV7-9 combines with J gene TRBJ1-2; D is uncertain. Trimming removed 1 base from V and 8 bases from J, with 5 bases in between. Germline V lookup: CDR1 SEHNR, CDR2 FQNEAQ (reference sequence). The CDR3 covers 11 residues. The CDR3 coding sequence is TGTGCCAGCAGCTTAGAATGGGGCTACACCTTC. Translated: CASSLEWGYTF.

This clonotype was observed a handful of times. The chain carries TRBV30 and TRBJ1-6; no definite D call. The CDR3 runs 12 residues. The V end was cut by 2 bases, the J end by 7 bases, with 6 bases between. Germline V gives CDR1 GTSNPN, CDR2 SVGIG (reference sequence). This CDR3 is CAWSPQNSPLHF. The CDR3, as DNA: TGTGCCTGGAGTCCACAGAATTCACCCCTCCACTTT. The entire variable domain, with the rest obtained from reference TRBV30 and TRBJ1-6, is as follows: SQTIHQWPATLVQPVGSPLSLECTVEGTSNPNLYWYRQAAGRGLQLLFYSVGIGQISSEVPQNLSASRPQDRQFILSSKKLLLSDSGFYLCAWSPQNSPLHFGNGTRLTVT.

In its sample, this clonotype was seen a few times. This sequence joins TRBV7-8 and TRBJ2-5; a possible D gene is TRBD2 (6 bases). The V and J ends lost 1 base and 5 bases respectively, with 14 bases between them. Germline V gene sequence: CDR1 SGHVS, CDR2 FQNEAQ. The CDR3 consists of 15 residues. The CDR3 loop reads CASSLDGTLRETQYF. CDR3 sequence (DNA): TGTGCCAGCAGCTTAGATGGGACTCTCCGGGAGACCCAGTACTTC.

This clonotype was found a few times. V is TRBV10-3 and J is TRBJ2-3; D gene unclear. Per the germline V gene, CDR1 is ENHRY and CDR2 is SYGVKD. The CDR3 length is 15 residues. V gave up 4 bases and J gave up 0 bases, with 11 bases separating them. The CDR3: CAISADKLSTDTQYF. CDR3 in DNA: TGTGCCATCAGTGCCGATAAACTTAGCACAGATACGCAGTATTTT.

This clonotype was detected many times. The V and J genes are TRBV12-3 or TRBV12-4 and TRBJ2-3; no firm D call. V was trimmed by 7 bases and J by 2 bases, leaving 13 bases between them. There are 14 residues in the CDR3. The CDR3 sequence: CASTTDSYTDTQYF. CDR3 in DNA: TGTGCCAGCACCACCGACTCGTACACAGATACGCAGTATTTT.

The CDR3 loop reads CASSLTGHAYGYTF. In DNA form, the CDR3 reads TGTGCCAGCAGTTTGACAGGACACGCGTATGGCTACACCTTC. The rearrangement joins TRBV12-3 or TRBV12-4 to TRBJ1-2; the D gene is possibly TRBD1 (6 bases). The V end lost 3 bases, the J end lost 5 bases, and 13 bases lay between the germline ends. The CDR3 loop spans 14 amino acids.

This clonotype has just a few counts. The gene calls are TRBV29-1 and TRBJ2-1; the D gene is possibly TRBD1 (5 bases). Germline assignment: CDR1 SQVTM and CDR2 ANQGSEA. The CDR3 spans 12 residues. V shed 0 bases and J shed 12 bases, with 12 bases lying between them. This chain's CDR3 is CSVEDQRQGQFF. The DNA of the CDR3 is TGCAGCGTTGAAGATCAGAGGCAGGGGCAGTTCTTC.

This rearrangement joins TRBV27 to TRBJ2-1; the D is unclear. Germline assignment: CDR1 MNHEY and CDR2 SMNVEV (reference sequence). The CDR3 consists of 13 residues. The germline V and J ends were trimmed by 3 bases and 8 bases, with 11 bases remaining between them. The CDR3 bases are TGTGCCAGCAGTTTTGGGGTGGGCGATGAGCAGTTCTTC. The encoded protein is CASSFGVGDEQFF.

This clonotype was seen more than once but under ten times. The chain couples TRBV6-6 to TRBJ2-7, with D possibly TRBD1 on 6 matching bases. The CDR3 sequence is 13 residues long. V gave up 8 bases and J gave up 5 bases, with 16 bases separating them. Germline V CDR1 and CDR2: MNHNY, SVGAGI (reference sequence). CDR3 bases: TGTGCCAGCGACCCCTGGGGGCGTAACGAGCAGTACTTC. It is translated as CASDPWGRNEQYF.

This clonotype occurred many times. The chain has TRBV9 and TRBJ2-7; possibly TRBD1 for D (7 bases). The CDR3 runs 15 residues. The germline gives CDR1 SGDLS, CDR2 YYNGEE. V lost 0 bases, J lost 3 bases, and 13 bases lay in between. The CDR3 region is CASSVGAGGNYEQYF. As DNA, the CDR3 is TGTGCCAGCAGCGTAGGGGCAGGGGGGAACTACGAGCAGTACTTC.

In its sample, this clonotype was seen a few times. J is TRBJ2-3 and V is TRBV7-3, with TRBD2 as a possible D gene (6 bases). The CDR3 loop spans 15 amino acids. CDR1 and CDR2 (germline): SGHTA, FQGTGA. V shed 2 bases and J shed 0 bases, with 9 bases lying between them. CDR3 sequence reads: CASSLGGISTDTQYF. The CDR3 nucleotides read TGTGCCAGCAGCTTAGGCGGGATAAGCACAGATACGCAGTATTTT.

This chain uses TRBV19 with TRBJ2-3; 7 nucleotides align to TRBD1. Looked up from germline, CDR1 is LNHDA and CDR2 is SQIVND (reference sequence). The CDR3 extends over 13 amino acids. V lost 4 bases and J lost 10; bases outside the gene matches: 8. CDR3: CASSTSGQTSQYF. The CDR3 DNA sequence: TGTGCCAGTAGTACCTCGGGACAGACGTCGCAGTATTTT.

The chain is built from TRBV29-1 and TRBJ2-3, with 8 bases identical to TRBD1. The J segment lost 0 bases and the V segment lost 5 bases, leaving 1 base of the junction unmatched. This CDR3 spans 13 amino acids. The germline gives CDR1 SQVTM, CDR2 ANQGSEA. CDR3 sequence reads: CSVRTGSTDTQYF. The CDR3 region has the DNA TGCAGCGTTCGGACAGGGAGCACAGATACGCAGTATTTT.

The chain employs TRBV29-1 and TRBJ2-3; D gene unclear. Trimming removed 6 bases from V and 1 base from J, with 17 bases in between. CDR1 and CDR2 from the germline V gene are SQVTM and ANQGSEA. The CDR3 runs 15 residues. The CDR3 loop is CSVGTSAVGTDTQYF. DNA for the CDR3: TGCAGCGTAGGCACTTCCGCCGTGGGCACAGATACGCAGTATTTT.

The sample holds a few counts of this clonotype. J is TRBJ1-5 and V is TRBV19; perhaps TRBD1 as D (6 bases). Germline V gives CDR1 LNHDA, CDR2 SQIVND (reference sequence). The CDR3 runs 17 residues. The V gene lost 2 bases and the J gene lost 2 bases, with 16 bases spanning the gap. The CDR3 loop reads CASSISKDRFGNQPQHF. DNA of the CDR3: TGTGCCAGTAGTATATCAAAGGACAGATTCGGCAATCAGCCCCAGCATTTT.

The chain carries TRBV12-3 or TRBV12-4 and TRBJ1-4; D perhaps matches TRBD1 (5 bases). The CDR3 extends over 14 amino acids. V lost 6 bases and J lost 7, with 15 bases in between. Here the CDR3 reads CASSGGAPSEKLFF. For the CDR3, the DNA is TGTGCCAGCAGCGGCGGGGCACCTAGTGAAAAACTGTTTTTT.

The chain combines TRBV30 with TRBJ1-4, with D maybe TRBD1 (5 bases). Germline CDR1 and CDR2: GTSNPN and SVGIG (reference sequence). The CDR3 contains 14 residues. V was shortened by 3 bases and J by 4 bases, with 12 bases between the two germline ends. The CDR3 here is CAWSAGALNEKLFF. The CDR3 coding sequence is TGTGCCTGGAGCGCTGGGGCCCTTAATGAAAAACTGTTTTTT.

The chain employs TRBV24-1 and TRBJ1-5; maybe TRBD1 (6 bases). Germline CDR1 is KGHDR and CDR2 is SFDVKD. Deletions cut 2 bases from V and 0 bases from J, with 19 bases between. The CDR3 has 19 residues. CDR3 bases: TGTGCCACCAGTGATTCCGGGCGAACAGGGAGCTATAGCAATCAGCCCCAGCATTTT. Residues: CATSDSGRTGSYSNQPQHF.

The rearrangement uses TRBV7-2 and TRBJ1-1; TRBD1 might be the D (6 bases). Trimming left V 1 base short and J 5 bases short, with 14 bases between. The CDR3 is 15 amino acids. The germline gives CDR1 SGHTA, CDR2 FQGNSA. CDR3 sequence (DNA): TGTGCCAGCAGCTTAGTGGGGGGCGTAAGGACTGAAGCTTTCTTT. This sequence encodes CASSLVGGVRTEAFF.

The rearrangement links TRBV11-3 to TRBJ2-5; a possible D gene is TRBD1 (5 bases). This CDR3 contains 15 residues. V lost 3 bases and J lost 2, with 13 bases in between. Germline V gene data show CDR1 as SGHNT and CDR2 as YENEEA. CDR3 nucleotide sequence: TGTGCCAGCAGCTTGGGGCAGAGAGCGCAAGAGACCCAGTACTTC. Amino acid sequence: CASSLGQRAQETQYF.

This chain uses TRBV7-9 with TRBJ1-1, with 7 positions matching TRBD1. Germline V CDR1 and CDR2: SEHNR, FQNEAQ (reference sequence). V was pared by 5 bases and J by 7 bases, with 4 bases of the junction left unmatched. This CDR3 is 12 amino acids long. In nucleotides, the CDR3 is TGTGCCAGCAGCCGGGACAGCCTTGAAGCTTTCTTT. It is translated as CASSRDSLEAFF.

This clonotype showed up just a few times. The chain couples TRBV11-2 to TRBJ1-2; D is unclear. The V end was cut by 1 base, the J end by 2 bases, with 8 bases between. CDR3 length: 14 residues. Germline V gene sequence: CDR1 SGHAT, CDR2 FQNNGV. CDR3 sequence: CASSLVTANYGYTF. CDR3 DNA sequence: TGTGCCAGCAGCTTAGTTACGGCCAACTATGGCTACACCTTC. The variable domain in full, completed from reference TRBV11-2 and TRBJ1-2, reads EAGVAQSPRYKIIEKRQSVAFWCNPISGHATLYWYQQILGQGPKLLIQFQNNGVVDDSQLPKDRFSAERLKGVDSTLKIQPAKLEDSAVYLCASSLVTANYGYTFGSGTRLTVV.

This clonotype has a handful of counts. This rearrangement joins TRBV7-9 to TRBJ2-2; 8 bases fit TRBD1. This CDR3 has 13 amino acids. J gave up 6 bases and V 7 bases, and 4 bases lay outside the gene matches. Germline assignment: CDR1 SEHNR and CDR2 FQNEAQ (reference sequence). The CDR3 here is CASIPQGAGELFF. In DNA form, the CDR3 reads TGTGCCAGCATCCCACAGGGGGCCGGGGAGCTGTTTTTT.